The 13 T cell receptor beta chains given below trace back to one sample, sequenced in a study of identical twins. TCRdb analysed the 5' RACE reads with MiXCR anew, one entry per CDR3 protein. Of about 890,000 distinct CDR3 sequences listed, roughly an eighth were seen once; the top ten hold around 1.6%. The sample was also reused in another study, on yellow fever vaccine responses in identical twins.

Sequencing was performed on PBMCs. Receptors were obtained from a woman aged 18-29 years in good health.

This clonotype came up a few times. This sequence joins TRBV20-1 and TRBJ1-2, with TRBD1 as a possible D gene (5 bases). The CDR3 runs 14 residues. CDR1 is DFQATT and CDR2 is SNEGSKA in the germline V gene (reference sequence). The V end was cut by 0 bases, the J end by 2 bases, with 10 bases between. CDR3 coding DNA: TGCAGTGCTAGAGATCCCAGGGCCAACTATGGCTACACCTTC. Residues: CSARDPRANYGYTF.

In its sample, this clonotype was seen many times. The chain combines TRBV20-1 with TRBJ1-1; TRBD1 might be the D (6 bases). The CDR3 is 14 residues long. V was cut by 2 bases and J by 1 base, with 11 bases left in between. Germline CDR1 is DFQATT and CDR2 is SNEGSKA (reference sequence). CDR3 in amino acids: CSARPGHPNTEAFF. The CDR3 DNA is TGCAGTGCTAGACCGGGACACCCGAACACTGAAGCTTTCTTT.

The chain joins TRBV7-9 to TRBJ2-7; a weak D match, TRBD2 (5 bases). CDR3 length: 15 amino acids. CDR1 is SEHNR, CDR2 FQNEAQ, per germline (reference sequence). The ends were cut back, 4 bases at V and 2 bases at J, with 15 bases in the middle. As DNA, the CDR3 is TGTGCCAGCAGCTCCCTCGCGGGTCGCACCTACGAGCAGTACTTC. This gives the protein CASSSLAGRTYEQYF.

V is TRBV2 and J is TRBJ2-2, with D maybe TRBD2 (5 bases). With 7 bases removed from V and 3 bases from J, the gap between germline ends came to 15 bases. CDR1 is SNHLY and CDR2 is FYNNEI in the germline V gene. The length of the CDR3 is 15 residues. The CDR3 protein is CASIRLWEYTGELFF. CDR3 nucleotide sequence: TGTGCCAGCATACGTCTGTGGGAGTACACCGGGGAGCTGTTTTTT.

The chain carries TRBV20-1 and TRBJ2-1; 10 nucleotides agree with TRBD2. Germline loops: CDR1 DFQATT, CDR2 SNEGSKA (reference sequence). V gave up 2 bases and J gave up 7 bases; unmatched junction bases: 14. This CDR3 is built from 17 residues. The CDR3 DNA follows: TGCAGTGCTAGATCGCCTTTAAGGGGACTAGCGCGAAATGAGCAGTTCTTC. It specifies CSARSPLRGLARNEQFF.

This clonotype was recorded a few times. The chain joins TRBV20-1 to TRBJ2-7; no clear D. V gave up 6 bases and J gave up 2 bases, with 17 bases separating them. The CDR3 covers 14 residues. Germline assignment: CDR1 DFQATT and CDR2 SNEGSKA (reference sequence). Written as DNA, the CDR3 is TGCAGTGCCGAAGGCTCGGCTGGGACCTACGAGCAGTACTTC. Translated: CSAEGSAGTYEQYF.

This clonotype was observed a handful of times. The chain links TRBV5-6 to TRBJ2-7; TRBD1 is a possible D gene (6 bases). The CDR3 is made up of 13 amino acids. Looked up from germline, CDR1 is SGHDT and CDR2 is YYEEEE. V shed 3 bases and J shed 0 bases, with 7 bases lying between them. The CDR3 coding sequence is TGTGCCAGCAGCTGGGACACCTCCTACGAGCAGTACTTC. It is translated as CASSWDTSYEQYF.

This clonotype was seen only a few times. The rearrangement uses TRBV5-8 and TRBJ1-4; D is ambiguous. Between the trimmed V and J ends, which lost 4 bases and 4 bases, there was a span of 5 bases. Germline V gene sequence: CDR1 SGHTS, CDR2 YDEGEE. The CDR3 sequence is 12 residues long. Here the CDR3 DNA reads TGTGCCAGCAGCGACCGTAATGAAAAACTGTTTTTT. Translated: CASSDRNEKLFF.

This chain connects TRBV2 to TRBJ2-1; D gene ambiguous. Trimming shortened V by 4 bases and J by 0 bases, and 13 bases separated the two germline ends. Germline CDR1 is SNHLY and CDR2 is FYNNEI. This CDR3 region has 16 residues. The CDR3 DNA sequence: TGTGCCAGCAGTGGGATGGGGATTACCTCCTACAATGAGCAGTTCTTC. Protein: CASSGMGITSYNEQFF.

CDR3 residues: CASSYPDNQPQHF. The CDR3 nucleotides are TGTGCCAGCAGTTATCCAGACAATCAGCCCCAGCATTTT. The J gene is TRBJ1-5, the V gene TRBV6-5, with D unresolved. Trimming took 3 bases from V and 3 from J, leaving 6 bases between them. Germline assignment: CDR1 MNHEY and CDR2 SVGAGI. CDR3 size: 13 residues.

A few counts support this clonotype. CDR3 DNA sequence: TGTGCCAGCAGGGTAAATGAAAAACTGTTTTTT. Protein product: CASRVNEKLFF. The rearrangement joins TRBV25-1 to TRBJ1-4; no clear D. Trimming shortened V by 6 bases and J by 5 bases, and 4 bases separated the two germline ends. The CDR3 extends over 11 amino acids. CDR1 and CDR2 (germline): MGHDK, SYGVNS.

The chain is built from TRBV20-1 and TRBJ2-1; perhaps TRBD2 as D (7 bases). V lost 6 bases to trimming and J lost 0 bases, with 18 bases between them. The CDR3 sequence is 16 residues long. The germline V gene encodes CDR1 DFQATT and CDR2 SNEGSKA (reference sequence). Written as DNA, the CDR3 is TGCAGTGCAACCGGGGGGCAGGACAGCTCCTACAATGAGCAGTTCTTC. Residues: CSATGGQDSSYNEQFF.

V usage is TRBV6-5 and J usage is TRBJ2-1; possible D gene TRBD2, 7 bases. Germline lookup yields CDR1 MNHEY and CDR2 SVGAGI. V dropped 5 bases and J dropped 10 bases, with 12 bases sitting between them. The CDR3 length is 12 residues. The CDR3, as DNA: TGTGCCAGCAGTCTCGGGGGGCCGGAGCAGTTCTTC. Translating gives CASSLGGPEQFF.